Sequencing of this T cell receptor (beta chain) was carried out in a study of blood T cell repertoires in COVID-19. Study-wide context: In each case, the material was cDNA or gDNA derived from T cells, B-cell-depleted T cells, or PBMCs.

Per the original data handling: Nucleated cell number was recorded as an estimate derived from reference gene primer amplification. Data came from immunoSEQ multiplex PCR; TCRdb stores just in-frame clones and leaves some out. V, J and clone size reflect that table, while D and trimming were determined from the DNA. Of under 150,000 clones in the sample, 75% to 90% were seen once. Sequencing was carried out using peripheral blood. This TCR derives from a man aged 25 to 45 with acute or convalescent COVID-19.

CDR3 protein: CASLASEGTQYF. The CDR3, as DNA: TGCGCCAGCTTGGCTAGCGAGGGGACCCAGTACTTC. This chain connects TRBV10-2 to TRBJ2-5; D possibly corresponds to TRBD2 (6 bases). The V and J ends lost 8 bases and 7 bases respectively, with 14 bases between them. This CDR3 region has 12 residues. The germline V gene encodes CDR1 WSHSY and CDR2 SAAADI.